These T cell receptor beta chains were read from a single sample in a study of blood T cell repertoires in COVID-19. TCRdb's table, derived via immunoSEQ multiplex PCR, lists solely in-frame clones and lacks some. The sample holds under 150,000 clones, roughly 85% seen once. Sequenced material: peripheral blood. The source is a woman aged 60-75 years with COVID-19, enrolled during active disease. The CDR3 runs from the conserved cysteine through the conserved F or W. A D gene is named only where the DNA matches it firmly. Not all rows give a size; the values are once, few, many and, for expanded clones, a class.

V	D	size	J	CDR3	DNA
TRBV12-3/TRBV12-4	NA	few	TRBJ1-2	CASRGRVYGYTF	TGTGCCAGCCGGGGGAGGGTCTATGGCTACACCTTC
TRBV19	NA	few	TRBJ2-3	CASRLTGVSTDTQYF	TGTGCCAGTAGACTAACGGGGGTGTCCACAGATACGCAGTATTTT
TRBV6-6	TRBD1	NA	TRBJ1-1	CASSYRSGQGFSEAFF	TGTGCCAGCAGTTACCGCTCGGGACAGGGTTTTTCTGAAGCTTTCTTT
TRBV3-1/TRBV3-2	TRBD2	NA	TRBJ2-3	CASSQGLAGGYTQYF	TGTGCCAGCAGCCAAGGACTAGCGGGGGGTTATACGCAGTATTTT
TRBV6-2/TRBV6-3	NA	NA	TRBJ2-2	CASSFKRWTDGELFF	TGTGCCAGCAGCTTTAAGCGGTGGACTGACGGGGAGCTGTTTTTT
TRBV29-1	TRBD1	NA	TRBJ1-5	CSAGTGEDQPQHF	TGCAGCGCCGGGACAGGGGAGGATCAGCCCCAGCATTTT
TRBV20-1	NA	NA	TRBJ2-7	CSALTGYEQYF	TGCAGTGCTCTAACAGGTTACGAGCAGTACTTC
TRBV7-8	TRBD2	NA	TRBJ2-1	CASSLRGLAGGLRNNEQFF	TGTGCCAGCAGCTTACGCGGACTAGCGGGGGGGCTAAGGAACAATGAGCAGTTCTTC
TRBV27	TRBD1	NA	TRBJ2-1	CASSRTGGRDEQFF	TGTGCCAGCAGTAGAACAGGGGGCAGGGATGAGCAGTTCTTC
TRBV6-5	NA	NA	TRBJ2-7	CASSYAGSREQYF	TGTGCCAGCAGTTACGCGGGGTCACGGGAGCAGTACTTC
TRBV29-1	NA	NA	TRBJ1-2	CSPLGLGDGYTF	TGCAGCCCATTGGGGTTAGGGGATGGCTACACCTTC
TRBV2	NA	once	TRBJ2-7	CASSLQVEQYF	TGTGCCAGCAGTCTTCAGGTCGAGCAGTACTTC
TRBV6-5	TRBD1	NA	TRBJ1-5	CASSWDRDSNQPQHF	TGTGCCAGCAGTTGGGACAGGGATAGCAATCAGCCCCAGCATTTT
TRBV19	TRBD2	NA	TRBJ2-3	CASSIQTSGFTDTQYF	TGTGCCAGTAGTATCCAGACTAGCGGATTCACAGATACGCAGTATTTT
TRBV16	NA	NA	TRBJ2-3	CASSQPRAGATDTQYF	TGTGCCAGCAGCCAACCGAGGGCAGGGGCAACAGATACGCAGTATTTT
TRBV6-1	TRBD2	NA	TRBJ2-1	CASSEISGGVNEQFF	TGTGCCAGCAGTGAAATTAGCGGGGGTGTCAATGAGCAGTTCTTC
TRBV6-5	NA	few	TRBJ1-2	CASTTKGGLDGYTF	TGTGCCAGCACCACGAAGGGGGGGCTGGATGGCTACACCTTC
TRBV7-2	NA	NA	TRBJ2-7	CASSPRPGTKASYEQYF	TGTGCCAGCAGCCCCCGGCCGGGTACCAAGGCATCCTACGAGCAGTACTTC
TRBV9	TRBD2	NA	TRBJ2-1	CASSVRLAGDRNEQFF	TGTGCCAGCAGCGTCCGACTAGCGGGGGATCGGAATGAGCAGTTCTTC
TRBV7-3	TRBD1	NA	TRBJ1-1	CASSLFALGTAEAFF	TGTGCCAGCAGCTTATTTGCTTTAGGGACAGCTGAAGCTTTCTTT
TRBV5-1	TRBD2	NA	TRBJ2-1	CASSPPLSGGANEQFF	TGCGCCAGCAGCCCACCTCTCAGCGGGGGGGCGAATGAGCAGTTCTTC
TRBV27	TRBD1	NA	TRBJ1-2	CASSPRTGNGYTF	TGTGCCAGCAGTCCACGGACAGGGAACGGCTACACCTTC